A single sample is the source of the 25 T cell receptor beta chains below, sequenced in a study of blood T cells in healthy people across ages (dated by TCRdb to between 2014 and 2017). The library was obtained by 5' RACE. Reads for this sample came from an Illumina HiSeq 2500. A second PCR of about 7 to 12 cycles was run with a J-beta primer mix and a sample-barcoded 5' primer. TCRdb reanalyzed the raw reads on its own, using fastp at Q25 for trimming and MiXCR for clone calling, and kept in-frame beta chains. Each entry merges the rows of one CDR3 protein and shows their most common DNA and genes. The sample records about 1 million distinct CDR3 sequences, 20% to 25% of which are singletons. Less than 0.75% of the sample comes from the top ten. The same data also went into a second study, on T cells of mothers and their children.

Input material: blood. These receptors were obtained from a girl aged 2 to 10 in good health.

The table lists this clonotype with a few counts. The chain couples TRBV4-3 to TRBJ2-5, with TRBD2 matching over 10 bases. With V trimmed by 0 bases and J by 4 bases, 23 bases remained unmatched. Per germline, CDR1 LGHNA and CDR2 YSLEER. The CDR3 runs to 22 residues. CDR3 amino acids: CASSQEWFRSGGAGANVETQYF. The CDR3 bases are TGCGCCAGCAGCCAAGAGTGGTTCCGGAGCGGGGGGGCGGGAGCTAACGTAGAGACCCAGTACTTC.

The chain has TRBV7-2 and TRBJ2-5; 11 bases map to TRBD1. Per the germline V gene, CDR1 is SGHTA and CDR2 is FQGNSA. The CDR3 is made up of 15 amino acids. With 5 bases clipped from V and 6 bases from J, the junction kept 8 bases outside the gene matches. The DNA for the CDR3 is TGTGCCAGCAGCCCGGGGACAGGGGGAAGAAAGACCCAGTACTTC. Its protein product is CASSPGTGGRKTQYF.

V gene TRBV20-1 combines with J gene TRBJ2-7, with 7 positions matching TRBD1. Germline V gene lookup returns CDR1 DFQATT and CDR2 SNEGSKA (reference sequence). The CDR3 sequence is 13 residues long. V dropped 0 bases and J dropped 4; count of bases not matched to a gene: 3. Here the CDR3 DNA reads TGCAGTGCTAGAGAGACAGGGAAATACGAGCAGTACTTC. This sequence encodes CSARETGKYEQYF.

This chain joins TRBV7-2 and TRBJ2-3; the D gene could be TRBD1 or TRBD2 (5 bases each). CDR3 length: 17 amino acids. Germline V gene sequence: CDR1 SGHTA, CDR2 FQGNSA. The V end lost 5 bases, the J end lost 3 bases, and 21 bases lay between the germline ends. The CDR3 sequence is CASSDRLRGLVTDTQYF. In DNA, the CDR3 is TGTGCCAGCAGCGACCGACTACGGGGCTTGGTGACAGATACGCAGTATTTT.

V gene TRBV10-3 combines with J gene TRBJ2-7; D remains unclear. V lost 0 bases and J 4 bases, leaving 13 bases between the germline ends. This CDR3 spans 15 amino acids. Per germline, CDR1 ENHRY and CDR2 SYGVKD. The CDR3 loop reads CAISESYVGPYEQYF. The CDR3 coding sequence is TGTGCCATCAGTGAGTCGTACGTAGGGCCGTACGAGCAGTACTTC.

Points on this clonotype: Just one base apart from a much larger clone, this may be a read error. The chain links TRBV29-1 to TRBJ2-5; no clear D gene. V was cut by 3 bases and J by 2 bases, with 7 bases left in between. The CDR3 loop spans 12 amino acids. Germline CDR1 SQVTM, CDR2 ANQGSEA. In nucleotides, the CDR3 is TGCAGCGTTGATTCCAGACAAGAGACCCAGTACTTC. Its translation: CSVDSRQETQYF.

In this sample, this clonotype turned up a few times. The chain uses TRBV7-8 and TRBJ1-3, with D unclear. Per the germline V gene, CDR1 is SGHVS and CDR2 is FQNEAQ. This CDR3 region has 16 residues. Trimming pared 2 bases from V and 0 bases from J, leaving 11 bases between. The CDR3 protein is CASSLWAVDSGNTIYF. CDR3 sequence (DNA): TGTGCCAGCAGCTTATGGGCCGTGGACTCTGGAAACACCATATATTTT.

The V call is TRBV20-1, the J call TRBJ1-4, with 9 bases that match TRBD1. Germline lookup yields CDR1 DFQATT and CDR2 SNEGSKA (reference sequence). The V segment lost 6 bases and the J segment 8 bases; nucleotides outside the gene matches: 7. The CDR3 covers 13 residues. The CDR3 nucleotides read TGCAGTGCGGAACAGGGGGCTTTGGAAAAACTGTTTTTT. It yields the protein CSAEQGALEKLFF.

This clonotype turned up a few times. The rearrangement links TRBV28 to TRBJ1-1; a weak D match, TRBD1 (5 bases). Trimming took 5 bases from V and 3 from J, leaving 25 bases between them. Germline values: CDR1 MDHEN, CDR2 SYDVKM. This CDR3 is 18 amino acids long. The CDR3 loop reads CASSLPPDTLPMDTEAFF. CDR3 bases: TGTGCCAGCAGTCTACCACCGGACACCCTCCCCATGGACACTGAAGCTTTCTTT.

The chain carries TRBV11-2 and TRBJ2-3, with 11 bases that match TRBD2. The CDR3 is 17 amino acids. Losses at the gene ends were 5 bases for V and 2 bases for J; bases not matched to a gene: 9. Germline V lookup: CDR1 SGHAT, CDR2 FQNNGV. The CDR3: CASSHAEGLADTDTQYF. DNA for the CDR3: TGTGCCAGCAGCCACGCCGAGGGACTAGCGGACACAGATACGCAGTATTTT.

CDR3: CASSTGSGHEKLFF. The DNA of the CDR3 is TGTGCCAGCAGTACCGGATCGGGTCATGAAAAACTGTTTTTT. This rearrangement joins TRBV2 to TRBJ1-4; D not certain. Trimming removed 5 bases from V and 6 bases from J, with 13 bases in between. This CDR3 is built from 14 residues. The germline V gene has CDR1 SNHLY and CDR2 FYNNEI.

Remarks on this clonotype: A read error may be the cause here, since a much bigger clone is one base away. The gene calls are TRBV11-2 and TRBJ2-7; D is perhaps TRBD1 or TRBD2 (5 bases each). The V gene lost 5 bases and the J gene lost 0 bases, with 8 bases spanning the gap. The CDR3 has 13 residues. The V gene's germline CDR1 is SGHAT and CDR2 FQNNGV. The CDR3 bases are TGTGCCAGCAGCCGGGACCCCTCCTACGAGCAGTACTTC. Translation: CASSRDPSYEQYF. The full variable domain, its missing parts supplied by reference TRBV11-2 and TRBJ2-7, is EAGVAQSPRYKIIEKRQSVAFWCNPISGHATLYWYQQILGQGPKLLIQFQNNGVVDDSQLPKDRFSAERLKGVDSTLKIQPAKLEDSAVYLCASSRDPSYEQYFGPGTRLTVT.

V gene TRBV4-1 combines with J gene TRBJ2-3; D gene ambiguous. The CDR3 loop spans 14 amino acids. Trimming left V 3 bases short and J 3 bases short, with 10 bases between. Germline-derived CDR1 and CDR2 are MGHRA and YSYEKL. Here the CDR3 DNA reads TGCGCCAGCAGCCACCTGGAGAAAACAGATACGCAGTATTTT. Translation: CASSHLEKTDTQYF.

This CDR3 reads CASSWGVANYGYTF. CDR3 coding DNA: TGTGCCAGCAGTTGGGGGGTAGCTAACTATGGCTACACCTTC. J is TRBJ1-2 and V is TRBV12-3 or TRBV12-4; the D gene is possibly TRBD1 (5 bases). The length of the CDR3 is 14 residues. V lost 4 bases and J 0 bases, leaving 9 bases between the germline ends.

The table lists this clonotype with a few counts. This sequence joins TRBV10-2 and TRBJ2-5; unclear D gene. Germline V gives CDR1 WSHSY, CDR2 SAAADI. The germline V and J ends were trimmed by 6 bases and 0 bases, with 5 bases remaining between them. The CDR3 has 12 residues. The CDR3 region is CASRSYQETQYF. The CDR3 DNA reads TGCGCCAGCAGATCTTACCAAGAGACCCAGTACTTC.

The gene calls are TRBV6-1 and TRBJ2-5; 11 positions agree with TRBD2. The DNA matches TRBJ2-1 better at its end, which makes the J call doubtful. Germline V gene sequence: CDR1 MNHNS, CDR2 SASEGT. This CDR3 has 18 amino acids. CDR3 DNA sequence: TGTGCCAGCAGTGCCAGCCGACTAGCGGGACCCACTCACAATGAGCAGTTCTTC. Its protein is CASSASRLAGPTHNEQFF.

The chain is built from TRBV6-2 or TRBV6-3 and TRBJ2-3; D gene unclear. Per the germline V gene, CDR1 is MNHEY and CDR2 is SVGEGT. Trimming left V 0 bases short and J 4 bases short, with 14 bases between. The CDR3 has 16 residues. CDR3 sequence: CASSYSRPGYADTQYF. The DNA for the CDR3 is TGTGCCAGCAGTTACTCGAGGCCGGGTTACGCAGATACGCAGTATTTT.

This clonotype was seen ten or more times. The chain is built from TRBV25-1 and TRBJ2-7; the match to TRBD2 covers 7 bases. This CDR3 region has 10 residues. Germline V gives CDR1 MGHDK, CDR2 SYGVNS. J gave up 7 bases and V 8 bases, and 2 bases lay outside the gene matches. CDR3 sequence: CASWGGEQYF. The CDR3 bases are TGTGCCAGCTGGGGGGGGGAGCAGTACTTC.

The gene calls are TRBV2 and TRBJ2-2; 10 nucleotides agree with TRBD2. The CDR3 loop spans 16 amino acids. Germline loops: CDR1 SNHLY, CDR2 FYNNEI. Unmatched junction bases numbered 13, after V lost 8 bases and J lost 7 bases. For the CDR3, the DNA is TGTGCCAGCCACCCAGTCTCTAGCGGGGGAGGCGGGGAGCTGTTTTTT. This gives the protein CASHPVSSGGGGELFF.

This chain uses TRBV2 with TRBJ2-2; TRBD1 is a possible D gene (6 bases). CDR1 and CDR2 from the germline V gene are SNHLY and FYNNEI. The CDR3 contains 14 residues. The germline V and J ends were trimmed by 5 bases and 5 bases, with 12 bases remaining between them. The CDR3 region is CASSPGTMTGELFF. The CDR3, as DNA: TGTGCCAGCAGTCCCGGGACAATGACCGGGGAGCTGTTTTTT. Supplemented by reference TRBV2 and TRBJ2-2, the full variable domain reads EPEVTQTPSHQVTQMGQEVILRCVPISNHLYFYWYRQILGQKVEFLVSFYNNEISEKSEIFDDQFSVERPDGSNFTLKIRSTKLEDSAMYFCASSPGTMTGELFFGEGSRLTVL.

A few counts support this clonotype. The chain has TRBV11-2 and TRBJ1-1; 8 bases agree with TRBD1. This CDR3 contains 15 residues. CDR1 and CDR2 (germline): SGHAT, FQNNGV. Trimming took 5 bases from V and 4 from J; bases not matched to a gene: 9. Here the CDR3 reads CASSPRAGGLTEAFF. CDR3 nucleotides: TGTGCCAGCAGCCCACGAGCAGGGGGCCTCACTGAAGCTTTCTTT.

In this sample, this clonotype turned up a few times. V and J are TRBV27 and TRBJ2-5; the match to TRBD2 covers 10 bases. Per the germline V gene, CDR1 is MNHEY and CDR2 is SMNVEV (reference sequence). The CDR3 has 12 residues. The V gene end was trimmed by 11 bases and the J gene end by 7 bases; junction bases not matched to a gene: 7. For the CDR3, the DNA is TGTGCCTACCTAGCGGGAGCTGGGACCCAGTACTTC. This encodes CAYLAGAGTQYF.

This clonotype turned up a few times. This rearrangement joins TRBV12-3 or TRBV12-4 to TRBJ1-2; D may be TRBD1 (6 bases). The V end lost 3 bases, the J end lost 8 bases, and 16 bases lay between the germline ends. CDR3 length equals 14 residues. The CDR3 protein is CASSLDPGALGYTF. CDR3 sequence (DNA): TGTGCCAGCAGTTTGGACCCGGGGGCGCTCGGCTACACCTTC.

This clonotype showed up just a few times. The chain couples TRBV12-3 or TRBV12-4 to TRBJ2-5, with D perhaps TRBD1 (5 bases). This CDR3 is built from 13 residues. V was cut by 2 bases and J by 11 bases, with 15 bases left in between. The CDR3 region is CASSLSRVVEQYF. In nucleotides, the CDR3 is TGTGCCAGCAGTTTAAGCAGGGTGGTGGAGCAGTACTTC.

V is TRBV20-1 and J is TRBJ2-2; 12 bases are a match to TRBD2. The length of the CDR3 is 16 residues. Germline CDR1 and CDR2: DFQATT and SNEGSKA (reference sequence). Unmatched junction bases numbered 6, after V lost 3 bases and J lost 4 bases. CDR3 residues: CSARHGTSGFTGELFF. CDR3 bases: TGCAGTGCTAGGCATGGGACTAGCGGGTTCACCGGGGAGCTGTTTTTT.